The T cell receptor beta chain described here comes from a study of blood T cells in healthy people across ages. The authors ran a second PCR of roughly 6 to 12 cycles using a sample-barcoded 5' primer and a J-beta primer mix. Every sample returned 2.5 million or more CDR3-containing paired-end reads. TCRdb reprocessed the 5' RACE reads via MiXCR and lists one record per CDR3 protein. The sample carries hundreds of thousands of distinct CDR3 sequences, about 24% recorded once. Looked up from germline, CDR1 is SQVTM and CDR2 is ANQGSEA. CDR3 length equals 12 residues. Trimming took 6 bases from V and 7 from J, leaving 12 bases between them. The same data also went into a second study, on T cells of mothers and their children. As that report states: Thymic selection, a shaping force on TCR recombination output, acts similarly in related and unrelated pairs.

This receptor was identified in a boy between 10 and 17 years old in good health. Sequencing was carried out using blood. V and J are TRBV29-1 and TRBJ1-4; D ambiguous. The chain's CDR3 is CSVTGEGEKLFF. The CDR3 DNA sequence: TGCAGCGTGACGGGTGAGGGTGAAAAACTGTTTTTT.